These T cell receptor beta chains were read from a single sample in a study of graft-versus-host responses after intestinal transplantation. TCRdb keeps only in-frame clones here, not all; method: immunoSEQ multiplex PCR. This table has over 60,000 clones, just under 95% appearing once. Sequencing was performed on bone marrow, taken 700 to 750 days after intestinal transplantation. The receptors shown here come from a human patient who received an intestinal transplant, so some T cells may come from the graft donor. CDR3s include the opening cysteine and the closing phenylalanine or tryptophan. Fields, in order: V gene, J gene, D gene, clone size, CDR3 protein, CDR3 DNA. The D gene is left open where the match is weak. The size of a clone is reported for some rows only, either as once, few or many, or as a class for expanded clones.

TRBV6-6	TRBJ1-2	NA	NA	CASSYSTSRDYGYTF	TGTGCCAGCAGTTACTCGACGTCCAGGGACTATGGCTACACCTTC
TRBV27	TRBJ2-5	TRBD1	NA	CASSSLLGTGTIETQYF	TGTGCCAGCAGTTCTCTCTTGGGGACAGGGACCATCGAGACCCAGTACTTC
TRBV11-2	TRBJ2-5	TRBD1	NA	CASSLGTDTFKTQYF	TGTGCCAGCAGCTTGGGGACAGATACGTTCAAGACCCAGTACTTC
TRBV27	TRBJ1-2	TRBD1	NA	CASRTRDRELFGYTF	TGTGCCAGCAGGACCCGGGACAGGGAATTATTCGGCTACACCTTC
TRBV6-1	TRBJ1-5	NA	NA	CASSRDSGQPQHF	TGTGCCAGCAGTCGCGACAGCGGGCAGCCCCAGCATTTT
TRBV18	TRBJ1-4	NA	NA	CASSPRQPWGEKLFF	TGTGCCAGCTCACCCCGACAGCCTTGGGGTGAAAAACTGTTTTTT
TRBV6-1	TRBJ1-2	NA	NA	CASSEAGNYGYTF	TGTGCCAGCAGTGAAGCAGGCAACTATGGCTACACCTTC
TRBV2	TRBJ2-7	NA	NA	CASTPSADSSYEQYF	TGTGCCAGCACCCCTTCGGCGGACAGCTCCTACGAGCAGTACTTC
TRBV7-2	TRBJ2-7	TRBD2	NA	CASSLGVAGDYKQYF	TGTGCCAGCAGCTTAGGGGTAGCGGGGGATTACAAGCAGTACTTC
TRBV7-3	TRBJ2-3	NA	NA	CASSLGYGRSHSDTQYF	TGTGCCAGCAGCTTAGGGTACGGGCGGAGCCATTCAGATACGCAGTATTTT
TRBV18	TRBJ2-1	TRBD2	NA	CASSGGVNEQFF	TGTGCCAGCTCAGGGGGGGTCAATGAGCAGTTCTTC
TRBV30	TRBJ1-1	NA	NA	CAWSVVTEAFF	TGTGCCTGGAGTGTAGTAACTGAAGCTTTCTTT
TRBV19	TRBJ2-7	NA	NA	CASRWQADSYEQYF	TGTGCCAGTAGATGGCAGGCCGACTCCTACGAGCAGTACTTC
TRBV19	TRBJ1-1	TRBD1	NA	CASNPRGQDTEAFF	TGTGCCAGTAATCCGAGGGGGCAAGACACTGAAGCTTTCTTT
TRBV5-5	TRBJ1-2	NA	NA	CASSLDPGAQGYTF	TGTGCCAGCAGCTTGGATCCAGGGGCGCAAGGCTACACCTTC
TRBV19	TRBJ1-5	NA	NA	CASQQGFSQPQHF	TGTGCCAGCCAACAGGGTTTCTCTCAGCCCCAGCATTTT
TRBV7-9	TRBJ2-5	NA	NA	CASSPRDGYQETQYF	TGTGCCAGCAGTCCGCGGGACGGTTACCAAGAGACCCAGTACTTC
TRBV9	TRBJ1-1	TRBD1	NA	CASSARQGTGTEAFF	TGTGCCAGCAGCGCCAGACAGGGGACGGGGACTGAAGCTTTCTTT
TRBV6-5	TRBJ1-4	NA	NA	CASSVGLVNNEKLFF	TGTGCCAGCAGCGTGGGCCTGGTAAACAATGAAAAACTGTTTTTT
TRBV6-1	TRBJ1-5	NA	NA	CAISGPGGGNQPQHF	TGTGCCATCAGCGGACCGGGGGGAGGCAATCAGCCCCAGCATTTT
TRBV7-2	TRBJ2-1	NA	NA	CASRPGSYNEQFF	TGTGCCAGCAGGCCCGGGAGTTACAATGAGCAGTTCTTC
TRBV30	TRBJ1-5	NA	NA	CAWSWGQGLSNQPQHF	TGTGCCTGGAGTTGGGGCCAGGGTCTAAGCAATCAGCCCCAGCATTTT
TRBV18	TRBJ1-6	TRBD1	NA	CASSPNEGTDSPLHF	TGTGCCAGCTCACCAAACGAGGGGACAGATTCACCCCTCCACTTT
TRBV15	TRBJ1-2	NA	NA	CATSRGGNYGYTF	TGTGCCACCAGCCGTGGGGGGAACTATGGCTACACCTTC
TRBV10-3	TRBJ2-5	NA	NA	CAISGSQETQYF	TGTGCCATCAGTGGTAGCCAAGAGACCCAGTACTTC
TRBV18	TRBJ2-6	TRBD1	NA	CASSPGTGGSSGANVLTF	TGTGCCAGCTCACCAGGGACAGGGGGATCGTCTGGGGCCAACGTCCTGACTTTC
TRBV7-2	TRBJ1-3	NA	NA	CASSLVRGLAGNTIYF	TGTGCCAGCAGCTTAGTACGGGGGTTAGCTGGAAACACCATATATTTT
TRBV7-9	TRBJ2-2	TRBD2	NA	CASSSGTSDTGELFF	TGTGCCAGCAGCTCAGGGACTAGCGACACCGGGGAGCTGTTTTTT
TRBV5-1	TRBJ2-7	NA	NA	CASSLVYTPYEQYF	TGCGCCAGCAGCTTGGTTTATACCCCCTACGAGCAGTACTTC
TRBV6-6	TRBJ1-6	NA	NA	CASRVAQDWDSPLHF	TGTGCCAGCAGGGTCGCACAGGATTGGGATTCACCCCTCCACTTT
TRBV14	TRBJ2-7	TRBD2	once	CASSPTSGRAYEQYF	TGTGCCAGCAGCCCGACTAGCGGGAGGGCCTACGAGCAGTACTTC
TRBV19	TRBJ2-1	NA	NA	CASSIGNNEQFF	TGTGCCAGTAGTATTGGTAACAATGAGCAGTTCTTC
TRBV12-2	TRBJ1-1	NA	NA	CASRLGSNMNTEAFF	TGTGCAAGTCGCTTAGGTTCCAATATGAACACTGAAGCTTTCTTT
TRBV10-1	TRBJ2-2	NA	NA	CASRLGQHTGELFF	TGCGCCAGCAGACTAGGACAGCACACCGGGGAGCTGTTTTTT
TRBV5-1	TRBJ2-7	TRBD1	NA	CASSLGLLRWTGGGEQYF	TGCGCCAGCAGCTTGGGCCTTCTAAGGTGGACAGGGGGCGGCGAGCAGTACTTC
TRBV13	TRBJ1-1	NA	NA	CASSLAGGGTAFF	TGTGCCAGCAGCTTAGCGGGGGGCGGGACGGCTTTCTTT
TRBV2	TRBJ2-1	TRBD2	once	CASSERLAGGNEQFF	TGTGCCAGCAGTGAAAGGTTAGCGGGGGGGAATGAGCAGTTCTTC
TRBV13	TRBJ1-4	NA	NA	CASSLGRGEKLFF	TGTGCCAGCAGCTTAGGCCGAGGGGAAAAACTGTTTTTT
TRBV18	TRBJ1-2	TRBD1	once	CASSPSESTGVYGYTF	TGTGCCAGCTCACCATCGGAGTCAACAGGGGTATATGGCTACACCTTC
TRBV5-6	TRBJ2-7	NA	NA	CASSRRDGAYEQYF	TGTGCCAGCAGCCGCCGGGACGGCGCCTACGAGCAGTACTTC
TRBV5-1	TRBJ2-3	TRBD2	NA	CASSTDSGSGTDTQYF	TGCGCCAGCAGCACAGATAGCGGGAGTGGTACAGATACGCAGTATTTT
TRBV10-1	TRBJ2-1	TRBD2	NA	CASSLAASYNEQFF	TGCGCCAGCAGTCTAGCGGCCTCCTACAATGAGCAGTTCTTC
TRBV27	TRBJ1-5	NA	once	CASSLRVGGNQPQHF	TGTGCCAGCAGTTTACGGGTCGGGGGAAATCAGCCCCAGCATTTT
TRBV27	TRBJ2-7	TRBD2	NA	CASSRLAERNQRQYF	TGTGCCAGCAGTAGACTAGCGGAACGGAATCAAAGGCAGTACTTC